This T cell receptor (beta chain) was captured in a study of cytomegalovirus exposure and HLA in healthy donors. This PCR relied on a set of 60 Vbeta primers and 13 Jbeta primers. Profiling relied on immunoSEQ multiplex PCR, and the TCRdb table lists in-frame clones only, not all of them. The table lists 130,000 to 150,000 clones, approximately 80% of them singletons. Every donor was a healthy person donating bone marrow. This CDR3 has 14 amino acids. V lost 0 bases and J lost 10; bases outside the gene matches: 6. CDR1 and CDR2 (germline): LNHDA, SQIVND (reference sequence). General study points: In an earlier analysis, about 87% or about 30%: the productive usage of most TCR beta V segments.

About this clone: The antigen remains unidentified.

The chain combines TRBV19 with TRBJ1-1; 9 nucleotides agree with TRBD1. This receptor was obtained from a woman between 18 and 29 years old in good health and CMV-seropositive. Sequencing used PBMCs. The CDR3 sequence is CASSIDGTGSRAFF. In nucleotides, the CDR3 is TGTGCCAGTAGTATAGACGGGACAGGGTCTCGAGCTTTCTTT.